The rows below give T cell receptor beta chains drawn from one sample of a study of shared clonotypes between healthy human individuals. The protocol was immunoSEQ multiplex PCR, while the TCRdb copy is restricted to in-frame clones and leaves out a portion. The sample contains 600,000 to 750,000 clones, 55% to 80% of which appear only once. Sequencing used memory CD4+ T cells sorted from blood. Receptor source: a woman aged 25-40 years in good health. Each CDR3 is given with its conserved first and last residue.

CDR3 length	V gene	J gene	CDR3 protein
15	TRBV2	TRBJ2-2	CASRKTSGNTGELFF
14	TRBV7-8	TRBJ1-3	CASSPQGFGNTIYF
19	TRBV27	TRBJ2-1	CASSLLSGRAFNSYNEQFF
12	TRBV6-5	TRBJ1-1	CASRFPGGRAFF
15	TRBV7-9	TRBJ2-1	CASSKNFLSYNEQFF
14	TRBV6-5	TRBJ2-7	CASRRGAGKYEQYF
13	TRBV18	TRBJ1-2	CASSPQGLEGYTF
16	TRBV5-1	TRBJ2-1	CASSLEGQPPYNEQFF
11	TRBV7-2	TRBJ2-1	CASSLIQGQFF
12	TRBV11-2	TRBJ2-7	CASSEQGYEQYF
12	TRBV5-8	TRBJ2-2	CASSQGGGELFF
14	TRBV19	TRBJ2-7	CASSITGQSYEQYF
13	TRBV30	TRBJ1-5	CAWSGQGDQPQHF
16	TRBV10-3	TRBJ2-2	CAISDNGRVVAGELFF
19	TRBV9	TRBJ2-5	CASSVAASGRVTGQETQYF
16	TRBV7-2	TRBJ1-5	CASSLDGQIGNQPQHF
15	TRBV28	TRBJ2-7	CASSPHSGNSYEQYF
15	TRBV30	TRBJ2-2	CAWSPGGFDTGELFF
15	TRBV7-7	.	CASSPGPGSSYEQYF
15	TRBV29-1	TRBJ2-5	CSVEVGTSGSETQYF
13	TRBV6-5	TRBJ1-1	CASNDRGAAEAFF
12	TRBV28	TRBJ2-7	CASSLDTYEQYF
19	TRBV5-1	TRBJ2-7	CASSLGSGTSGRGTYEQYF
10	TRBV6-4	TRBJ1-5	CASSGGQKHF
15	TRBV5-1	TRBJ2-7	CASSSGQVPVYEQYF
17	TRBV2	TRBJ2-2	CASSARLAVGGTGELFF
16	TRBV5-8	TRBJ2-5	CASSLGGLAGSKTQYF
13	TRBV28	TRBJ1-1	CASSLDLVREAFF
11	TRBV2	TRBJ1-1	CASSVSPEAFF
15	TRBV6-6	TRBJ2-5	CASSYSLGPTETQYF
13	TRBV6-6	TRBJ1-3	CASKGGTVNTIYF
16	TRBV5-1	TRBJ2-3	CASSLGAAGGPDTQYF
13	TRBV29-1	TRBJ2-4	CSVGTTGNNIQYF
16	TRBV11-2	TRBJ2-7	CASSPKLAGGRYEQYF
14	TRBV19	TRBJ2-1	CASRAVFVRDEQFF
14	TRBV13	TRBJ2-7	CASSLRTGTYEQYF
15	TRBV6-4	TRBJ2-7	CASSDSMISSYEQYF
15	TRBV4-2	TRBJ2-5	CASRSGQGAPETQYF
15	TRBV30	TRBJ2-5	CAWMYKGTAQETQYF
15	TRBV5-1	TRBJ2-7	CASSLSTTSPGEQYF
13	TRBV6-1	TRBJ2-2	CVTGTSLIGELFF
16	TRBV2	TRBJ2-4	CASSEWTGYTKNIQYF
15	TRBV6-1	TRBJ1-1	CASSTPPGLNTEAFF
15	TRBV5-8	TRBJ2-5	CASSLGGLVPETQYF
14	TRBV28	TRBJ1-2	CASSPGTGFYGYTF
13	TRBV29-1	TRBJ1-4	CSVWGGSDEKLFF
20	TRBV12-5	TRBJ1-2	CASGLVLSRGQADPNYGYTF